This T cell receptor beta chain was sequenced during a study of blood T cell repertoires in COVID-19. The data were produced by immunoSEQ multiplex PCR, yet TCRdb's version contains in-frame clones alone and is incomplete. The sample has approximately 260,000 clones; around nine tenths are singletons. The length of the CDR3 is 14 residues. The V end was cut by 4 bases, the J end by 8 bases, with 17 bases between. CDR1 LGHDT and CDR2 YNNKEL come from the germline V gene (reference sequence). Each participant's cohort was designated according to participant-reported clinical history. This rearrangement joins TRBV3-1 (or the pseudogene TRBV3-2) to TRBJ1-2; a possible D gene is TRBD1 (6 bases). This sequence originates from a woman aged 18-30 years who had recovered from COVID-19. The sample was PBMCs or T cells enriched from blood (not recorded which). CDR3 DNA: TGTGCCAGCAGCCTACCGGGACAAAGACGGGGCTACACCTTC. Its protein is CASSLPGQRRGYTF.